The subject of this entry is one T cell receptor (beta chain). These data originate in a study of blood T cell repertoires in COVID-19. Study as a whole: Researchers got acute and convalescent COVID-19 samples from the United States, Italy and Spain. T cells, B-cell-depleted T cells, or PBMCs provided the cDNA or gDNA that served as material.

The V end was cut by 3 bases, the J end by 7 bases, with 16 bases between. This CDR3 region has 15 residues. Germline CDR1 and CDR2: GTSNPN and SVGIG (reference sequence). As originally analysed: Counts of nucleated cells, estimated from reference gene primer amplification, were obtained. The method was immunoSEQ multiplex PCR; TCRdb's version includes in-frame clones alone and lacks a portion of them. That table supplies the V and J calls and clone size; D and trimming were determined from the DNA. The table lists about 88,000 clones, 87% of them singletons. The TCR originated in a male donor with acute or convalescent COVID-19. Sequenced material: peripheral blood. This chain uses TRBV30 with TRBJ1-6; D remains ambiguous. CDR3 amino acids: CAWSLPSDLNSPLHF. CDR3 DNA sequence: TGTGCCTGGAGCCTCCCGTCAGATCTGAATTCACCCCTCCACTTT.